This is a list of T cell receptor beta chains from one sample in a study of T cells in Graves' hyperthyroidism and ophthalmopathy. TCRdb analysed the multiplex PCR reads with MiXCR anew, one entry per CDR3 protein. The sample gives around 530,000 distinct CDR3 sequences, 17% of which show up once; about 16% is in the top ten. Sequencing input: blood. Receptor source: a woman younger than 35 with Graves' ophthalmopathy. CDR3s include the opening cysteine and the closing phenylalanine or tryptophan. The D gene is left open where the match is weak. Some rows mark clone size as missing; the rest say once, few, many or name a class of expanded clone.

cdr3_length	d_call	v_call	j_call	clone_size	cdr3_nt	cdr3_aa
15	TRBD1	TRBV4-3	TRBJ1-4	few	TGCGCCAGCAGCCAATTGGGACAGGGGAGGGAAAAACTGTTTTTT	CASSQLGQGREKLFF
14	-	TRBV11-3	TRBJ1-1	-	TGTGCCAGCAGCTTATTCGAGGGCCCAGCTGAAGCTTTCTTT	CASSLFEGPAEAFF
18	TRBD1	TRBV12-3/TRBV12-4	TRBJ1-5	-	TGTGCCAGCAGTTTAGGCCTCGGGACAGGGGGACAGAATCAGCCCCAGCATTTT	CASSLGLGTGGQNQPQHF
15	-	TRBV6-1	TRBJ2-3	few	TGTGCCAGCAAAATGCCGGGAGACTACACAGATACGCAGTATTTT	CASKMPGDYTDTQYF
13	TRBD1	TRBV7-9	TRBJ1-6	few	TGTGCCAGCAGCACGACAGGGGTCTCACCCCTCCACTTT	CASSTTGVSPLHF
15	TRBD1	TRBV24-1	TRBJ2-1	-	TGTGCCACCAGTGACCGGGACAGAGGTTACAATGAGCAGTTCTTC	CATSDRDRGYNEQFF
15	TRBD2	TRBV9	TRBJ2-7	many	TGTGCCAGCAGCGTAGGAACGGGAGGTTCCTACGAGCAGTACTTC	CASSVGTGGSYEQYF
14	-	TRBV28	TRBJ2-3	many	TGTGCCAGCAGTCTGAACCTAGGGGTCGATACGCAGTATTTT	CASSLNLGVDTQYF
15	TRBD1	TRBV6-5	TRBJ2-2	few	TGTGCCAGCAGTTACTGGGGACAGGGTACCGGGGAGCTGTTTTTT	CASSYWGQGTGELFF
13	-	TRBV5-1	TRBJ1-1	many	TGCGCCAGCAGGACGTCTGTGAACACTGAAGCTTTCTTT	CASRTSVNTEAFF
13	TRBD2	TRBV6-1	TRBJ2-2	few	TGTGCCATAACTAGCGGGGATACCGGGGAGCTGTTTTTT	CAITSGDTGELFF
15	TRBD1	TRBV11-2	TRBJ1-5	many	TGTGCCAGCAGCCCAGGGGGGACAGGCAATCAGCCCCAGCATTTT	CASSPGGTGNQPQHF
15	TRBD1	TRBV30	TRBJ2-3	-	TGTGCCTGGAGTAAAGGACAGGGGGCAGTGGATACGCAGTATTTT	CAWSKGQGAVDTQYF
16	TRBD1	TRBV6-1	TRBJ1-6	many	TGTGCCAGCAGTTGGGACAGGGCTTCCTATAATTCACCCCTCCACTTT	CASSWDRASYNSPLHF
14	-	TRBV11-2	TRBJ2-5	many	TGTGCCAGCAGCTCAACGGGTCTGCAAGAGACCCAGTACTTC	CASSSTGLQETQYF
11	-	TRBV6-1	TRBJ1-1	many	TGTGCCAGCAGTGAAACCCCGGGCGCTTTCTTT	CASSETPGAFF
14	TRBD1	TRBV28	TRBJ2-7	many	TGTGCCAGCAGTTTAATGGGGACAGGGGTCGAGCAGTACTTC	CASSLMGTGVEQYF
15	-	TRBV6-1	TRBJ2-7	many	TGTGCCAGCATCATGGACATTCCTAGCTCCTACGAGCAGTACTTC	CASIMDIPSSYEQYF
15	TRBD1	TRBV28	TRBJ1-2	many	TGTGCCAGCAGTATGTGGACAGGGGGTCTCTCTGGCTACACCTTC	CASSMWTGGLSGYTF
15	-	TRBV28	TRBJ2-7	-	TGTGCCAGCAGTTTTCTGTGGATCGGGGCGGGAGAGCAGTACTTC	CASSFLWIGAGEQYF
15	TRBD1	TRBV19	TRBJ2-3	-	TGTGCCACTAAGAGGGGACAGACACACACAGATACGCAGTATTTT	CATKRGQTHTDTQYF
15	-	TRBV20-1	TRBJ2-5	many	TGCAGTGCTCCCCCTATGAGGGGGGAAGGGGAGACCCAGTACTTC	CSAPPMRGEGETQYF
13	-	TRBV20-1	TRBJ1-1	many	TGCAGTGCAAACAGGGACTTGAACACTGAAGCTTTCTTT	CSANRDLNTEAFF
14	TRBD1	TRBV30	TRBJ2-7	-	TGTGCCTGGAGTCGGGACAGGGGGGGCTACGAGCAGTACTTC	CAWSRDRGGYEQYF
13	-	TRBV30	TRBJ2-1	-	TGTGCCACGATCCCGGCTAGGTCCGATGAGCAGTTCTTC	CATIPARSDEQFF
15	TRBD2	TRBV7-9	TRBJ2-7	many	TGTGCCAGCAGCTGGTTAGCGGGAGAAAGAGGCGAGCAGTACTTC	CASSWLAGERGEQYF